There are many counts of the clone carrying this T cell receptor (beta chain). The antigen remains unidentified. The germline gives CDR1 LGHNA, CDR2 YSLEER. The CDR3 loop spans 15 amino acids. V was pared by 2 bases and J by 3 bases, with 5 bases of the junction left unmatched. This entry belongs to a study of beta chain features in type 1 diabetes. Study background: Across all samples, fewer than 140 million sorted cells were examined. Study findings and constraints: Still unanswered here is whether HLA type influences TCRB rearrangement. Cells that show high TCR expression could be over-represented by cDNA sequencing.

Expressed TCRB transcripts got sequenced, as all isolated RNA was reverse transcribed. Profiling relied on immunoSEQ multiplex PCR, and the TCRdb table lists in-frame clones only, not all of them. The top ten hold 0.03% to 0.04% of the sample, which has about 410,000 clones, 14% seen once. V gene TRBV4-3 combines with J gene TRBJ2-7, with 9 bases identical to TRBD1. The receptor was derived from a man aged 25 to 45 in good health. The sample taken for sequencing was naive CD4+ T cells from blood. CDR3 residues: CASSQQQGAGYEQYF. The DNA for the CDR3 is TGCGCCAGCAGCCAACAACAGGGGGCTGGCTACGAGCAGTACTTC.